The 2 T cell receptor beta chains presented below share a single source sample, sequenced in a study of T cells in women clearing cervical HPV infection. Profiled with immunoSEQ multiplex PCR; TCRdb holds only in-frame clones, not every one. The sample table sets out roughly 21,000 clones. Sequencing was carried out using blood buffy coat. The receptors originated from a woman between 18 and 75 years old with a cervical HPV16 infection that either progressed to CIN3+ or cleared (not recorded which).

Details on this clone: Read sequence stops 3 residues before the CDR3 end, and the germline J gene provides the missing end. V and J are TRBV7-8 and TRBJ2-7; TRBD1 might be the D (6 bases). In germline, CDR1 is SGHVS, CDR2 FQNEAQ. V lost 1 base to trimming and J lost 4 bases, with 8 bases between them. CDR3 length: 13 residues. The part of the CDR3 DNA that was read is TGTGCCAGCAGCTTAGACAGGGCGTACGAG. It is translated as CASSLDRAYE. The CDR3 in its entirety is CASSLDRAYEQYF.

For this clone: Sequencing ends 3 residues short of the CDR3 end; the germline J gene provides the rest. The chain links TRBV18 to TRBJ2-7, with a tentative D call TRBD1 (5 bases). Germline assignment: CDR1 KGHSH and CDR2 LQKENI. The CDR3 is 16 amino acids. The germline V and J ends were trimmed by 3 bases and 0 bases, with 15 bases remaining between them. The CDR3 reads CASSPLWGAGSYEQYF. Partial CDR3 DNA: TGTGCCAGCTCACCTCTCTGGGGCGCAGGCTCCTACGAG.